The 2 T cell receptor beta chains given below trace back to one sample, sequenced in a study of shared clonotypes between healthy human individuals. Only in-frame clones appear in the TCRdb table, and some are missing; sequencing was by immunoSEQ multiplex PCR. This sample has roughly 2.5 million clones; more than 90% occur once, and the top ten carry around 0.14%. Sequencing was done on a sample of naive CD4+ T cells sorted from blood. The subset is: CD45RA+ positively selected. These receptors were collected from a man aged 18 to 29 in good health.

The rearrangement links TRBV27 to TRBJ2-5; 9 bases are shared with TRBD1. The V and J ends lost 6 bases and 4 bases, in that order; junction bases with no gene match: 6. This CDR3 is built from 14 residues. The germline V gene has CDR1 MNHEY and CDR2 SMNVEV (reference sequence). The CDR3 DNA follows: TGTGCCAGCAGCCGAGGACAGGGGTCAGAGACCCAGTACTTC. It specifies CASSRGQGSETQYF.

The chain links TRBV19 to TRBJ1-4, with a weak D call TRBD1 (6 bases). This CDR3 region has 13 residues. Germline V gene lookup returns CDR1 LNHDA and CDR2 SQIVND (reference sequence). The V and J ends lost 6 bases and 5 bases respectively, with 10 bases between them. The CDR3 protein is CASSRGLNEKLFF. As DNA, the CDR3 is TGTGCCAGTAGCCGGGGGCTCAATGAAAAACTGTTTTTT.